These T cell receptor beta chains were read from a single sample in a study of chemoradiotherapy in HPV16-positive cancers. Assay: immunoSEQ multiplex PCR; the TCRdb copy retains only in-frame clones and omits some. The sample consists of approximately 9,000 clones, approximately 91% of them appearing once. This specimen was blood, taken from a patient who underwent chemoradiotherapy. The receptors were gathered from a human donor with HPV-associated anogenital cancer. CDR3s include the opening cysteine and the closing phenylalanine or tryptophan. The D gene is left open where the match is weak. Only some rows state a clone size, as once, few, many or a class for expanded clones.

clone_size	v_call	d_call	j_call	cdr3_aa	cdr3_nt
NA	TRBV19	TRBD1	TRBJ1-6	CASSSPDRGLYNSPLHF	TGTGCCAGTAGTTCGCCGGACAGGGGGCTTTATAATTCACCCCTCCACTTT
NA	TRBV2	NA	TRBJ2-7	CASSVVGSYEQYF	TGTGCCAGCAGTGTTGTAGGCTCCTACGAGCAGTACTTC
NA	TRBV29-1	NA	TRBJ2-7	CSVTYSYEQYF	TGCAGCGTGACGTACTCCTACGAGCAGTACTTC
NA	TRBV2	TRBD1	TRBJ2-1	CASSAAGGWNEQFF	TGTGCCAGCAGTGCAGCAGGGGGCTGGAATGAGCAGTTCTTC
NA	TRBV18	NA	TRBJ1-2	CASSESDYGYTF	TGTGCCAGCTCAGAATCAGACTATGGCTACACCTTC
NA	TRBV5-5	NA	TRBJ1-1	CASSLSQGNTEAFF	TGTGCCAGCAGCTTGTCTCAGGGGAACACTGAAGCTTTCTTT
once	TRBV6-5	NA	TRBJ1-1	CASISRVGNTEAFF	TGTGCCAGCATTAGTAGGGTTGGGAACACTGAAGCTTTCTTT
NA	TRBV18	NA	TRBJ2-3	CASSQTDTQYF	TGTGCCAGCTCGCAAACAGATACGCAGTATTTT
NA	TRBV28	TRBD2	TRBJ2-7	CASSLWVLAGGPGEQYF	TGTGCCAGCAGTTTATGGGTCCTAGCGGGAGGGCCGGGAGAGCAGTACTTC
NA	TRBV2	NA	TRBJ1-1	CASSSQGAVTEAFF	TGTGCCAGCTCAAGTCAGGGCGCGGTCACTGAAGCTTTCTTT
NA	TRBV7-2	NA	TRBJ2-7	CASSQSYLPRGAYEQYF	TGTGCCAGCAGTCAAAGCTACCTGCCTCGCGGGGCCTACGAGCAGTACTTC
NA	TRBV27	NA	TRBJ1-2	CASSLRQNYGYTF	TGTGCCAGCAGTTTACGACAGAACTATGGCTACACCTTC
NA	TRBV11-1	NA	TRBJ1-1	CASSFSPNTEAFF	TGTGCCAGCAGCTTTTCCCCAAACACTGAAGCTTTCTTT
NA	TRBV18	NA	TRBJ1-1	CASSPFLQGSDTEAFF	TGTGCCAGCTCACCCTTCCTACAGGGAAGTGACACTGAAGCTTTCTTT
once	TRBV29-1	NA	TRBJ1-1	CSVVPATEAFF	TGCAGCGTTGTTCCGGCGACTGAAGCTTTCTTT
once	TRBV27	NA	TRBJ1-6	CASSLSKGFWSYNSPLHF	TGTGCCAGCAGTTTATCGAAGGGGTTCTGGTCCTATAATTCACCCCTCCACTTT
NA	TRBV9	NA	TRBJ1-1	CASSVGGGGAEAFF	TGTGCCAGCAGCGTAGGAGGGGGGGGAGCTGAAGCTTTCTTT
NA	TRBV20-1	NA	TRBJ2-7	CSAIKRDEQYF	TGCAGTGCTATCAAAAGGGACGAGCAGTACTTC
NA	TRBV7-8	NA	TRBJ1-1	CASSWTVGGAFF	TGTGCCAGCAGCTGGACGGTAGGGGGGGCTTTCTTT
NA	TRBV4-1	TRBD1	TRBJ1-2	CASSQPTGGFGYTF	TGCGCCAGCAGCCAACCGACAGGGGGCTTTGGCTACACCTTC
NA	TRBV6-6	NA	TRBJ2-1	CASSPGYNEQFF	TGTGCCAGCAGCCCCGGGTACAATGAGCAGTTCTTC
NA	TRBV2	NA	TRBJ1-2	CASSERRGSTNYGYTF	TGTGCCAGCAGTGAAAGGCGGGGCAGCACTAACTATGGCTACACCTTC
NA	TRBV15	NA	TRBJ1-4	CATSRAYLATNEKLFF	TGTGCCACCAGCAGAGCCTACCTTGCAACTAATGAAAAACTGTTTTTT
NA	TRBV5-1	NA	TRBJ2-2	CASSLDSSGAGELFF	TGCGCCAGCAGCTTGGATTCCAGCGGTGCCGGGGAGCTGTTTTTT
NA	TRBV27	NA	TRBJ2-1	CASSIQGTQGDEQFF	TGTGCCAGCAGTATACAGGGAACCCAAGGCGATGAGCAGTTCTTC
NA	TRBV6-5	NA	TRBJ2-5	CASSYPGAATQYF	TGTGCCAGCAGTTACCCGGGAGCGGCGACCCAGTACTTC
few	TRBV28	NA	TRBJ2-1	CASRIPGPTNEQFF	TGTGCCAGCAGGATCCCGGGCCCCACCAATGAGCAGTTCTTC
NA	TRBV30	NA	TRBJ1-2	CAGGAASGGYTF	TGTGCCGGAGGGGCGGCCTCTGGTGGCTACACCTTC
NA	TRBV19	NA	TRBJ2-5	CASSIAQSQETQYF	TGTGCCAGTAGTATAGCACAGTCCCAAGAGACCCAGTACTTC
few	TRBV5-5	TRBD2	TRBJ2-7	CASSLDPWTSGSRGQYF	TGTGCCAGCAGCTTGGATCCATGGACTAGCGGGAGTAGGGGGCAGTACTTC
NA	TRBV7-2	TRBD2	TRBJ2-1	CASSSDGLAEINEQFF	TGTGCCAGCAGCTCCGATGGTCTAGCGGAAATAAATGAGCAGTTCTTC
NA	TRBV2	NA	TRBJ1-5	CASSGDNQPQHF	TGTGCCAGCAGTGGCGACAATCAGCCCCAGCATTTT
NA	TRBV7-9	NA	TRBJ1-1	CASSLGPIPNTEAFF	TGTGCCAGCAGCCTAGGACCTATCCCGAACACTGAAGCTTTCTTT
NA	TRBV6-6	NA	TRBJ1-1	CASRPTGNTEAFF	TGTGCCAGCAGACCGACAGGGAACACTGAAGCTTTCTTT
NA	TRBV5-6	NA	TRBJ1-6	CASSSQDNSPLHF	TGTGCCAGCAGCTCACAGGATAATTCACCCCTCCACTTT
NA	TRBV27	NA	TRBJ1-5	CASSRRINQPQHF	TGTGCCAGCAGCCGACGAATAAATCAGCCCCAGCATTTT
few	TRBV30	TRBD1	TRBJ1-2	CAWSVQGYGYTF	TGTGCCTGGAGTGTACAGGGGTATGGCTACACCTTC
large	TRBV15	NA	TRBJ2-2	CATSRDHEGPGELFF	TGTGCCACCAGCAGAGACCACGAAGGACCCGGGGAGCTGTTTTTT
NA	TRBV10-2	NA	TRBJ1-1	CASASGGYGTEAFF	TGCGCCAGCGCTTCGGGGGGCTACGGGACTGAAGCTTTCTTT
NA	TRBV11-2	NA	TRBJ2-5	CASSQGRETQYF	TGTGCCAGCAGCCAGGGTCGAGAGACCCAGTACTTC
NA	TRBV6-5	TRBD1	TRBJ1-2	CASSPRQGAGGYTF	TGTGCCAGCAGTCCTCGACAGGGGGCCGGAGGCTACACCTTC
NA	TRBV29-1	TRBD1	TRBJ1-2	CSVGRGQGRGDGYTF	TGCAGCGTTGGAAGGGGACAGGGACGCGGAGATGGCTACACCTTC
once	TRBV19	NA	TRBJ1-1	CASSMVVTTEAFF	TGTGCCAGTAGTATGGTGGTTACCACTGAAGCTTTCTTT
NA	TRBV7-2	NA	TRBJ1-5	CASSADGGMAQHF	TGTGCCAGCAGCGCCGATGGGGGCATGGCCCAGCATTTT
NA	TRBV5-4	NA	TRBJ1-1	CASSLAGSEAFF	TGTGCCAGCAGCTTGGCGGGGTCTGAAGCTTTCTTT
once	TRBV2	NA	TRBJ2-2	CASSGRGGFNTGELFF	TGTGCCAGCAGTGGGCGGGGCGGGTTTAACACCGGGGAGCTGTTTTTT
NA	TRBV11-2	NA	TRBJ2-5	CASSFESGRQETQYF	TGTGCCAGCAGCTTTGAATCCGGAAGACAAGAGACCCAGTACTTC
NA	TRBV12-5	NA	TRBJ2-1	CASGLGAQGGNEQFF	TGTGCTAGTGGTTTGGGGGCTCAAGGGGGCAATGAGCAGTTCTTC
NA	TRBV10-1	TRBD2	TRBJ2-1	CASSPTSVYNEQFF	TGCGCCAGCAGTCCAACTAGCGTGTACAATGAGCAGTTCTTC
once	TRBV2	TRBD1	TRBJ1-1	CASTPQGAFMDTEAFF	TGTGCCAGCACGCCCCAGGGGGCTTTTATGGACACTGAAGCTTTCTTT
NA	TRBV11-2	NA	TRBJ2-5	CASSLSMGRTAQETQYF	TGTGCCAGCAGCTTAAGTATGGGGCGGACAGCACAAGAGACCCAGTACTTC
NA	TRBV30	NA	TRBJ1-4	CAWSRGTGTNEKLFF	TGTGCCTGGAGCCGGGGGACGGGGACTAATGAAAAACTGTTTTTT